This TCR beta chain appears in the sequencing data of a study of shared clonotypes between healthy human individuals. Study results and caveats: Sorted-subset sequencing was shown by rarefaction to be incomplete despite large depth.

Measured with immunoSEQ multiplex PCR; TCRdb has only the in-frame clones, and not every one. The data contain about a million clones, about 80% of them seen just once; the ten biggest clones take up roughly 1.5%. This CDR3 contains 16 residues. Per germline, CDR1 SEHNR and CDR2 FQNEAQ (reference sequence). V was clipped by 5 bases and J by 6 bases; unmatched bases: 10. This clone was detected a few times. Its matching antigen is unknown. The chain joins TRBV7-9 to TRBJ2-2, with TRBD1 matching over 9 bases. The sample was memory CD4+ T cells sorted from blood. Subset indicated: CD45RA-negative fraction. The sequence was obtained from a young man in good health. CDR3 residues: CASSTGTGKISGELFF. For the CDR3, the DNA is TGTGCCAGCAGCACCGGGACAGGGAAAATTTCCGGGGAGCTGTTTTTT.